The 16 T cell receptor beta chains below all came from one sample that was sequenced in a study of blood T cell repertoires in COVID-19 (dated by TCRdb to the early 2020s). The method behind the library was the immunoSEQ multiplex PCR assay. TCRdb re-hosts the immuneACCESS table, in-frame sequences only. Its copies lack some clones; in the studies checked, an unresolved V gene accounts for under half of them, and the cause for the rest is not known. This sample gives over 150,000 clones in total; 80% to 90% of them show up just once. The top ten constitute more than 0.85% of the sample. The sequencing input was peripheral blood. The receptors come from a man aged 40-49 years with acute or convalescent COVID-19.

The chain is built from TRBV30 and TRBJ1-1; 7 nucleotides agree with TRBD1. The CDR3 totals 14 residues. Germline V gives CDR1 GTSNPN, CDR2 SVGIG (reference sequence). The V and J ends lost 4 bases and 0 bases, in that order; junction bases with no gene match: 5. The DNA for the CDR3 is TGTGCCTGGACTACAGGGGCCGTGAACACTGAAGCTTTCTTT. Residues: CAWTTGAVNTEAFF.

This chain uses TRBV5-6 with TRBJ2-7; perhaps TRBD1 as D (6 bases). This CDR3 is 14 amino acids long. Germline V gene sequence: CDR1 SGHDT, CDR2 YYEEEE. Deletions cut 4 bases from V and 2 bases from J, with 13 bases between. In DNA form, the CDR3 reads TGTGCCAGCAGCGTGGGGACAATACCCTACGAGCAGTACTTC. Its translation: CASSVGTIPYEQYF.

This clone was seen just once. This chain joins TRBV19 and TRBJ1-1; the D is unclear. This CDR3 contains 10 residues. The ends were cut back, 7 bases at V and 7 bases at J, with 7 bases in the middle. CDR1 LNHDA and CDR2 SQIVND come from the germline V gene (reference sequence). The CDR3 region is CASIGNEAFF. The CDR3 coding sequence is TGTGCCAGTATCGGGAATGAAGCTTTCTTT.

The genes are TRBV7-2 and TRBJ1-6; 9 nucleotides agree with TRBD1. This CDR3 region has 14 residues. V was pared by 5 bases and J by 10 bases, with 6 bases of the junction left unmatched. Germline assignment: CDR1 SGHTA and CDR2 FQGNSA. CDR3 protein: CASSVGQGMSPLHF. CDR3 DNA: TGTGCCAGCAGCGTCGGACAGGGGATGTCACCCCTCCACTTT.

CDR3 in amino acids: CASSLAGERSGANVLTF. The CDR3, as DNA: TGTGCCAGCAGCTTGGCAGGGGAAAGGTCAGGGGCCAACGTCCTGACTTTC. The rearrangement uses TRBV5-6 and TRBJ2-6; tentatively, D is TRBD1 (6 bases). The CDR3 is 17 residues long. The germline V gene has CDR1 SGHDT and CDR2 YYEEEE. V shed 0 bases and J shed 4 bases, with 14 bases lying between them.

The rearrangement joins TRBV12-3 or TRBV12-4 to TRBJ2-3; a possible D gene is TRBD1 (5 bases). Trimming cost V 7 bases and J 5 bases, with 13 bases left between them. This CDR3 is built from 13 residues. CDR3 sequence (DNA): TGTGCCAGCACCTCCAGGGCGAGAGATACGCAGTATTTT. This gives the protein CASTSRARDTQYF.

This chain uses TRBV9 with TRBJ1-1; TRBD1 matches 8 bases. With 3 bases clipped from V and 4 bases from J, the junction kept 8 bases outside the gene matches. This CDR3 is built from 15 residues. CDR1 and CDR2 from the germline V gene are SGDLS and YYNGEE. This chain's CDR3 is CASSGRQGSGTEAFF. The DNA of the CDR3 is TGTGCCAGCAGCGGCCGACAGGGGTCCGGCACTGAAGCTTTCTTT. The entire variable domain, with the rest obtained from reference TRBV9 and TRBJ1-1, is as follows: DSGVTQTPKHLITATGQRVTLRCSPRSGDLSVYWYQQSLDQGLQFLIQYYNGEERAKGNILERFSAQQFPDLHSELNLSSLELGDSALYFCASSGRQGSGTEAFFGQGTRLTVV.

The chain recombines TRBV5-5 with TRBJ1-6; D gene ambiguous. Germline loops: CDR1 SGHKS, CDR2 YYEKEE (reference sequence). Trimming shortened V by 3 bases and J by 12 bases, and 10 bases separated the two germline ends. This CDR3 region has 12 residues. The CDR3 coding sequence is TGTGCCAGCAGCTACACCCCGCTACCCCTCCACTTT. Its translation is CASSYTPLPLHF.

This rearrangement joins TRBV25-1 to TRBJ1-4; no firm D call. Per the germline V gene, CDR1 is MGHDK and CDR2 is SYGVNS. The V and J ends lost 3 bases and 1 base respectively, with 9 bases between them. The CDR3 is made up of 15 amino acids. The CDR3 loop reads CASSDSRLTNEKLFF. CDR3 nucleotide sequence: TGTGCCAGCAGTGACTCGAGGTTAACTAATGAAAAACTGTTTTTT. Combining the CDR3 with reference TRBV25-1 and TRBJ1-4 gives the whole variable domain EADIYQTPRYLVIGTGKKITLECSQTMGHDKMYWYQQDPGMELHLIHYSYGVNSTEKGDLSSESTVSRIRTEHFPLTLESARPSHTSQYLCASSDSRLTNEKLFFGSGTQLSVL.

The V call is TRBV6-1, the J call TRBJ2-1, with 10 bases matching TRBD2. Germline lookup yields CDR1 MNHNS and CDR2 SASEGT. CDR3 length: 16 amino acids. V was clipped by 4 bases and J by 0 bases; unmatched bases: 3. The CDR3 coding sequence is TGTGCCAGCAGTGGAAGCGGGGGGGCCTCCTACAATGAGCAGTTCTTC. This gives the protein CASSGSGGASYNEQFF.

This clone was observed a few times. The chain uses TRBV7-9 and TRBJ1-6; D is ambiguous. Trimming removed 7 bases at V and 8 bases at J, with 12 bases between. The CDR3 has 13 residues. Germline values: CDR1 SEHNR, CDR2 FQNEAQ (reference sequence). CDR3 nucleotides: TGTGCCAGCACCCACTTAGTCGATTCACCCCTCCACTTT. Its translation: CASTHLVDSPLHF.

This chain links TRBV30 with TRBJ2-2, with D maybe TRBD1 (6 bases). The CDR3 consists of 12 residues. Trimming left V 2 bases short and J 5 bases short, with 6 bases between. Germline V CDR1 and CDR2: GTSNPN, SVGIG (reference sequence). CDR3 region: CAWSRGTGELFF. The CDR3 region has the DNA TGTGCCTGGAGTAGGGGGACCGGGGAGCTGTTTTTT.

The rearrangement uses TRBV19 and TRBJ2-2, with 7 bases lining up with TRBD1. Per germline, CDR1 LNHDA and CDR2 SQIVND (reference sequence). V lost 6 bases to trimming and J lost 2 bases; unmatched junction nucleotides: 9. This CDR3 contains 16 residues. CDR3 in amino acids: CASRPSDRRNTGELFF. DNA for the CDR3: TGTGCCAGTAGACCCTCGGACAGGAGAAACACCGGGGAGCTGTTTTTT. The full variable domain, rest sourced from reference TRBV19 and TRBJ2-2, is DGGITQSPKYLFRKEGQNVTLSCEQNLNHDAMYWYRQDPGQGLRLIYYSQIVNDFQKGDIAEGYSVSREKKESFPLTVTSAQKNPTAFYLCASRPSDRRNTGELFFGEGSRLTVL.

A single count supports this clone. The chain recombines TRBV7-3 with TRBJ2-1; 7 bases agree with TRBD1. The V gene end was trimmed by 3 bases and the J gene end by 10 bases; junction bases not matched to a gene: 6. Germline V gives CDR1 SGHTA, CDR2 FQGTGA. This CDR3 is 13 amino acids long. The CDR3 protein is CASSFYRQGEQFF. DNA of the CDR3: TGTGCCAGCAGCTTCTACCGACAGGGCGAGCAGTTCTTC.

The chain has TRBV9 and TRBJ2-3; D uncertain. Germline CDR1 and CDR2: SGDLS and YYNGEE. This CDR3 spans 14 amino acids. Trimming removed 0 bases from V and 2 bases from J, with 7 bases in between. CDR3: CASSVGSYTDTQYF. Written as DNA, the CDR3 is TGTGCCAGCAGCGTAGGTAGCTACACAGATACGCAGTATTTT.

The chain employs TRBV7-8 and TRBJ2-1; 8 positions match TRBD2. Germline CDR1 SGHVS, CDR2 FQNEAQ. V lost 2 bases and J lost 3; bases outside the gene matches: 3. The CDR3 sequence is 15 residues long. CDR3 sequence: CASSLRLAIYNEQFF. For the CDR3, the DNA is TGTGCCAGCAGCTTACGACTAGCGATCTACAATGAGCAGTTCTTC.